This entry features one TCR beta chain sequence. V lost 2 bases and J lost 2; bases outside the gene matches: 7. The CDR3 has 15 amino acids. Per germline, CDR1 SGHRS and CDR2 YFSETQ. The data are from a study of blood T cell repertoires in COVID-19. The wider study: Collection of acute and convalescent COVID-19 samples took place in the United States, Italy and Spain. Nucleic acid was either cDNA or gDNA, and it came from T cells, B-cell-depleted T cells, or PBMCs.

Per the study methods: Amplification with reference gene primers provided the estimates of nucleated cell counts. TCRdb's copy holds only in-frame clones and misses some; the assay was immunoSEQ multiplex PCR. Clone size and V and J calls were adopted from that table, with D and trimming inferred from the DNA. The table includes 150,000 to 200,000 clones, around nine tenths detected once. Seattle researchers signed up patients amid active infection and tracked them longitudinally. Input material: peripheral blood. The source is a woman in her sixties or seventies with COVID-19, enrolled during active disease. The J gene is TRBJ2-7, the V gene TRBV5-1; 7 bases are a match to TRBD1. The CDR3 coding sequence is TGCGCCAGCAGCTTACAGGGGAGAGTGACCTACGAGCAGTACTTC. The encoded protein is CASSLQGRVTYEQYF.